This entry describes one T cell receptor (beta chain). Recruitment covered roughly 24 US areas and drew participants whose ages spanned about 18 to 100 years. These data originate in a study of blood T cell repertoires in COVID-19. Study at large: Acute-phase and convalescent COVID-19 samples originated in the United States, Italy and Spain. T cells, B-cell-depleted T cells, or PBMCs provided the cDNA or gDNA that served as material.

Germline V gene data show CDR1 as MRHNA and CDR2 as SNTAGT. The CDR3 totals 14 residues. V lost 2 bases to trimming and J lost 4 bases, with 11 bases between them. Method: immunoSEQ multiplex PCR; TCRdb's copy keeps in-frame clones and lacks some. This table has around 200,000 clones, approximately 90% appearing once. The receptor's source is a woman aged 40 to 50 with acute COVID-19. The sequenced material came from PBMCs or T cells enriched from blood (not recorded which). The gene calls are TRBV6-4 and TRBJ1-2; the D gene is possibly TRBD1 (5 bases). CDR3 protein: CASSDRAGGYGYTF. In nucleotides, the CDR3 is TGTGCCAGCAGTGACAGGGCCGGGGGCTATGGCTACACCTTC.